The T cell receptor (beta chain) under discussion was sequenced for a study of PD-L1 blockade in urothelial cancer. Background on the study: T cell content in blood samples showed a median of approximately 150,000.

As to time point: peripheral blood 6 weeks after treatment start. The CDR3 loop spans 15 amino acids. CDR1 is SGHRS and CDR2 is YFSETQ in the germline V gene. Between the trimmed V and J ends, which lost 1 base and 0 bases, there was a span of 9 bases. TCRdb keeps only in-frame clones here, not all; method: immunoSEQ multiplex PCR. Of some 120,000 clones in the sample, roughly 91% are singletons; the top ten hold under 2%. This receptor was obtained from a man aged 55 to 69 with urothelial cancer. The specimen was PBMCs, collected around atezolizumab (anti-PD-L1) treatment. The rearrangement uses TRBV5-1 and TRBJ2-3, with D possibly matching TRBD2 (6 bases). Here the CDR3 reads CASSLNAGSTDTQYF. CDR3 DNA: TGCGCCAGCAGCTTGAATGCGGGGAGCACAGATACGCAGTATTTT.